Below, 27 T cell receptor beta chains from the same sample are listed, as sequenced in a study of T cell changes during pregnancy in multiple sclerosis. Assay: immunoSEQ multiplex PCR; the TCRdb copy retains only in-frame clones and omits some. The table includes tens of thousands of clones, roughly 94% detected once. The source material was peripheral blood, sampled in the second trimester of pregnancy. The receptors were gathered from a female donor in good health, enrolled as a control in a pregnancy study.

This chain uses TRBV11-2 with TRBJ1-1, with 11 bases identical to TRBD1. Germline trimming cut 5 bases from V and 3 bases from J; bases unmatched to any gene: 8. The germline V gene encodes CDR1 SGHAT and CDR2 FQNNGV. The CDR3 loop spans 16 amino acids. CDR3 bases: TGTGCCAGCAGCATTGGGGGACAGGGGGGTTACACTGAAGCTTTCTTT. Amino acids: CASSIGGQGGYTEAFF.

V is TRBV28 and J is TRBJ2-3; 8 bases line up with TRBD2. Germline V gene data show CDR1 as MDHEN and CDR2 as SYDVKM. The CDR3 has 16 amino acids. Germline trimming cut 7 bases from V and 1 base from J; bases unmatched to any gene: 10. The CDR3 loop is CASTLTGGLGTDTQYF. Here the CDR3 DNA reads TGTGCCAGCACCCTAACGGGGGGGCTAGGCACAGATACGCAGTATTTT.

This chain uses TRBV28 with TRBJ1-3, with D unclear. V was trimmed by 3 bases and J by 4 bases, leaving 13 bases between them. Germline CDR1 is MDHEN and CDR2 is SYDVKM. CDR3 length: 15 residues. CDR3 sequence (DNA): TGTGCCAGCAGTTTGCCCTCGCAGGCAGGAAACACCATATATTTT. This encodes CASSLPSQAGNTIYF.

The V and J genes are TRBV27 and TRBJ2-3; 8 bases agree with TRBD1. Germline values: CDR1 MNHEY, CDR2 SMNVEV (reference sequence). V shed 5 bases, J shed 6 bases, and the junction held 4 bases outside the gene matches. This CDR3 comprises 13 residues. The CDR3 DNA is TGTGCCAGCAGTCTGCAGGGGGCCGATACGCAGTATTTT. Its translation: CASSLQGADTQYF.

The chain combines TRBV5-1 with TRBJ2-5; D is ambiguous. Per the germline V gene, CDR1 is SGHRS and CDR2 is YFSETQ. This CDR3 has 14 amino acids. Trimming pared 1 base from V and 3 bases from J, leaving 10 bases between. CDR3 sequence (DNA): TGCGCCAGCAGCTTGTATGGCGGAAAAGAGACCCAGTACTTC. Residues: CASSLYGGKETQYF.

The genes are TRBV5-1 and TRBJ2-3; D gene unclear. With 3 bases removed from V and 1 base from J, the gap between germline ends came to 9 bases. The CDR3 consists of 14 residues. Germline V lookup: CDR1 SGHRS, CDR2 YFSETQ. The CDR3 nucleotides read TGCGCCAGCAGCTCCACAACCCGCACAGATACGCAGTATTTT. Translation gives CASSSTTRTDTQYF.

This chain uses TRBV5-4 with TRBJ2-1; 8 bases are a match to TRBD2. The germline V gene has CDR1 SGHNT and CDR2 YYREEE (reference sequence). Unmatched junction bases numbered 14, after V lost 7 bases and J lost 5 bases. The CDR3 runs 16 residues. The CDR3 protein is CASGFRATGRDNEQFF. CDR3 DNA sequence: TGTGCCAGCGGATTCCGTGCAACCGGGAGGGACAATGAGCAGTTCTTC.

The chain carries TRBV5-1 and TRBJ2-7, with D unresolved. Trimming shortened V by 0 bases and J by 6 bases, and 13 bases separated the two germline ends. The CDR3 is made up of 14 amino acids. From germline, CDR1 is SGHRS and CDR2 YFSETQ. CDR3 residues: CASSLDSPGGEQYF. The CDR3 DNA reads TGCGCCAGCAGCTTGGACTCCCCCGGTGGCGAGCAGTACTTC.

The chain employs TRBV11-2 and TRBJ2-1; weak D call: TRBD2 (6 bases). Germline V gene lookup returns CDR1 SGHAT and CDR2 FQNNGV. This CDR3 has 15 amino acids. With 6 bases removed from V and 7 bases from J, the gap between germline ends came to 19 bases. The CDR3 DNA is TGTGCCAGCAGGGGCCGAAGGGAGGTCGGGAATGAGCAGTTCTTC. It specifies CASRGRREVGNEQFF.

The V call is TRBV2, the J call TRBJ2-7, with 8 bases fitting TRBD1. CDR1 is SNHLY, CDR2 FYNNEI, per germline. The CDR3 runs 13 residues. With V trimmed by 6 bases and J by 4 bases, 5 bases remained unmatched. The CDR3 region is CASRGQEKYEQYF. The CDR3 DNA reads as TGTGCCAGCAGGGGACAGGAAAAATACGAGCAGTACTTC.

The CDR3 DNA reads as TGCAGCGTGGGGCGACAGGGAGACGAGCAGTACTTC. Encoded protein: CSVGRQGDEQYF. The rearrangement joins TRBV29-1 to TRBJ2-7, with TRBD1 matching over 7 bases. CDR1 and CDR2 (germline): SQVTM, ANQGSEA. Trimming at V came to 6 bases and at J to 5 bases, leaving 7 bases not matched to a gene. This CDR3 is 12 amino acids long.

The CDR3 DNA reads as TGCGCCAGCAGCTCGCTAGGCCAGAACACTGAAGCTTTCTTT. Translation: CASSSLGQNTEAFF. The chain is built from TRBV5-1 and TRBJ1-1; the D is unclear. Germline V gene data show CDR1 as SGHRS and CDR2 as YFSETQ. The germline V and J ends were trimmed by 3 bases and 1 base, with 10 bases remaining between them. This CDR3 comprises 14 residues.

This chain joins TRBV5-1 and TRBJ1-1; D gene unclear. The length of the CDR3 is 15 residues. The V end lost 0 bases, the J end lost 4 bases, and 13 bases lay between the germline ends. Germline loops: CDR1 SGHRS, CDR2 YFSETQ. The CDR3 protein is CASSLDRGGSTEAFF. CDR3 bases: TGCGCCAGCAGCTTGGACCGCGGTGGGAGCACTGAAGCTTTCTTT.

The chain uses TRBV4-3 and TRBJ1-6; D is ambiguous. The CDR3 runs to 16 residues. Germline lookup yields CDR1 LGHNA and CDR2 YSLEER. Trimming shortened V by 6 bases and J by 0 bases, and 12 bases separated the two germline ends. This CDR3 is CASSPEVNSYNSPLHF. The CDR3 DNA reads TGCGCCAGCAGTCCAGAAGTTAACTCCTATAATTCACCCCTCCACTTT.

The chain is built from TRBV5-1 and TRBJ2-2; 14 bases agree with TRBD2. The junction had 9 bases not matched to a gene; V was cut back by 1 base and J by 4 bases. CDR1 is SGHRS and CDR2 is YFSETQ in the germline V gene. The CDR3 contains 19 residues. The chain's CDR3 is CASSLLGTSGSLGTGELFF. The CDR3 region has the DNA TGCGCCAGCAGCTTGCTCGGGACTAGCGGGAGTCTTGGCACCGGGGAGCTGTTTTTT.

The genes are TRBV28 and TRBJ1-2; D call uncertain. The germline V gene has CDR1 MDHEN and CDR2 SYDVKM. The CDR3 runs to 12 residues. Trimming took off 2 bases at V and 8 bases at J, with 9 bases between the two ends. The CDR3 nucleotides are TGTGCCAGCAGTTTACTACTAGAAGGCTACACCTTC. As protein: CASSLLLEGYTF.

The V call is TRBV6-6, the J call TRBJ2-1; D might be TRBD2 (6 bases). V lost 10 bases, J lost 2 bases, and 18 bases lay in between. The CDR3 consists of 15 residues. Per germline, CDR1 MNHNY and CDR2 SVGAGI (reference sequence). DNA of the CDR3: TGTGCCATAACGATGGGGACTCACCCCTACAATGAGCAGTTCTTC. It is translated as CAITMGTHPYNEQFF.

This sequence joins TRBV5-6 and TRBJ2-7; 8 bases are a match to TRBD2. Germline lookup yields CDR1 SGHDT and CDR2 YYEEEE. J lost 7 bases, V lost 1 base, and 10 bases had no gene match. The CDR3 has 15 residues. The CDR3 region is CASSLKRETQLEQYF. The DNA of the CDR3 is TGTGCCAGCAGCTTGAAGCGGGAGACCCAATTGGAGCAGTACTTC.

This clone was detected only a few times. The chain uses TRBV11-2 and TRBJ2-1; TRBD2 agrees at 11 bases. Germline values: CDR1 SGHAT, CDR2 FQNNGV. There are 15 residues in the CDR3. The J segment lost 6 bases and the V segment lost 3 bases, leaving 4 bases of the junction unmatched. In nucleotides, the CDR3 is TGTGCCAGCAGCTTTTTACTAGCGGGAGCCAATGAGCAGTTCTTC. This encodes CASSFLLAGANEQFF. The full variable domain, with the rest looked up from reference TRBV11-2 and TRBJ2-1, is EAGVAQSPRYKIIEKRQSVAFWCNPISGHATLYWYQQILGQGPKLLIQFQNNGVVDDSQLPKDRFSAERLKGVDSTLKIQPAKLEDSAVYLCASSFLLAGANEQFFGPGTRLTVL.

This chain connects TRBV28 to TRBJ1-1; 7 positions agree with TRBD1. Trimming took 6 bases from V and 1 from J; bases not matched to a gene: 5. The V gene's germline CDR1 is MDHEN and CDR2 SYDVKM. CDR3 length: 14 residues. In nucleotides, the CDR3 is TGTGCCAGCAGCGGGACAGCTCAGAACACTGAAGCTTTCTTT. Amino acid sequence: CASSGTAQNTEAFF.

This clone was counted a single time. This chain connects TRBV6-4 to TRBJ2-2; 7 positions agree with TRBD1. Germline V gives CDR1 MRHNA, CDR2 SNTAGT. Trimming at V came to 8 bases and at J to 2 bases, leaving 2 bases not matched to a gene. CDR3 length: 13 amino acids. CDR3 region: CASGDSNTGELFF. DNA for the CDR3: TGTGCCAGCGGGGACAGCAACACCGGGGAGCTGTTTTTT.

The chain recombines TRBV29-1 with TRBJ2-3, with D perhaps matching TRBD1 (6 bases). V dropped 7 bases and J dropped 2 bases, with 22 bases sitting between them. In germline, CDR1 is SQVTM, CDR2 ANQGSEA. CDR3 length equals 16 residues. CDR3 nucleotide sequence: TGCAGCGCATGGGAGTCATCAGGGGCGGTCACAGATACGCAGTATTTT. Encoded protein: CSAWESSGAVTDTQYF.

V usage is TRBV19 and J usage is TRBJ1-2, with TRBD1 matching over 7 bases. Germline V gene data show CDR1 as LNHDA and CDR2 as SQIVND (reference sequence). The CDR3 has 16 amino acids. Trimming at V came to 3 bases and at J to 5 bases, leaving 12 bases not matched to a gene. The CDR3 DNA is TGTGCCAGTAGTATTGGAGGGGGCAGGACCCAATATGGCTACACCTTC. This encodes CASSIGGGRTQYGYTF.

This sequence joins TRBV10-3 and TRBJ2-7, with D perhaps TRBD1 (6 bases). Trimming pared 1 base from V and 2 bases from J, leaving 12 bases between. CDR3 length equals 15 residues. The V gene's germline CDR1 is ENHRY and CDR2 SYGVKD. CDR3 DNA sequence: TGTGCCATCAGTGAGTTGGCAGGGGATCCCTACGAGCAGTACTTC. As protein: CAISELAGDPYEQYF.

The chain employs TRBV11-3 and TRBJ2-7; D uncertain. Germline V gene data show CDR1 as SGHNT and CDR2 as YENEEA. This CDR3 contains 13 residues. The germline V and J ends were trimmed by 5 bases and 5 bases, with 13 bases remaining between them. As DNA, the CDR3 is TGTGCCAGCAGCCCGAACTACATGGACGAGCAGTACTTC. Translation gives CASSPNYMDEQYF.

This rearrangement joins TRBV4-3 to TRBJ2-7; TRBD2 matches at 9 bases. Per the germline V gene, CDR1 is LGHNA and CDR2 is YSLEER. The CDR3 loop spans 15 amino acids. V trimming: 6 bases; J trimming: 0 bases; junction bases outside the gene matches: 6. The CDR3 is CASSLGLASSYEQYF. Written as DNA, the CDR3 is TGCGCCAGCAGTCTAGGACTAGCGAGCTCCTACGAGCAGTACTTC.

The CDR3 region is CAWSVPGGGEAFF. CDR3 DNA sequence: TGTGCCTGGAGTGTACCTGGCGGGGGCGAAGCTTTCTTT. V is TRBV30 and J is TRBJ1-1; a possible D gene is TRBD1 (6 bases). Germline-derived CDR1 and CDR2 are GTSNPN and SVGIG (reference sequence). This CDR3 has 13 amino acids. V was cut by 0 bases and J by 8 bases, with 13 bases left in between.